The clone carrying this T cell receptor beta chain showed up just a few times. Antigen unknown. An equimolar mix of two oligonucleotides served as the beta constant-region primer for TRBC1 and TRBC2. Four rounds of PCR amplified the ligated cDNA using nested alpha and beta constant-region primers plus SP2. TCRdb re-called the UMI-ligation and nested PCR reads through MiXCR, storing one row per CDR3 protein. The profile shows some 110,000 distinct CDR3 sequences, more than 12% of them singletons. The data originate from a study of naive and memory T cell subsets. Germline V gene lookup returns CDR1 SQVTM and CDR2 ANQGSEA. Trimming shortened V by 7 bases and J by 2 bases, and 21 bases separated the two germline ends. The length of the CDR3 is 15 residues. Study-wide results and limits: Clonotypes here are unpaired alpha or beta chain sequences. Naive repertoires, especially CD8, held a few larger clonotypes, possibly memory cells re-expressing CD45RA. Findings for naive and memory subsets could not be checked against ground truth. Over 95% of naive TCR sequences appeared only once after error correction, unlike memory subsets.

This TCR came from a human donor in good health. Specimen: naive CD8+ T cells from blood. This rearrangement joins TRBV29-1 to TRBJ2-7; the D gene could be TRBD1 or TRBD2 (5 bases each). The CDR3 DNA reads TGCAGCGGCCTCTTAACCGGGACGTATCCCTACGAGCAGTACTTC. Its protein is CSGLLTGTYPYEQYF.